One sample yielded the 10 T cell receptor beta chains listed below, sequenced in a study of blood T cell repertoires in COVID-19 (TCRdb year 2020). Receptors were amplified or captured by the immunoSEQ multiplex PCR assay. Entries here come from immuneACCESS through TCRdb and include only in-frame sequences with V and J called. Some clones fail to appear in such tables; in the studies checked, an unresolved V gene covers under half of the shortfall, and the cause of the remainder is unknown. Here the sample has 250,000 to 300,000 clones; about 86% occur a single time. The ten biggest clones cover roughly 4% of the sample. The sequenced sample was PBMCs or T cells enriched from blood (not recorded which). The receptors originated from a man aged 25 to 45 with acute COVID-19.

The CDR3 protein is CASSQGLAGYNEQFF. In nucleotides, the CDR3 is TGTGCCAGCAGCCAAGGGCTAGCGGGGTACAATGAGCAGTTCTTC. This chain links TRBV3-1 (or the pseudogene TRBV3-2) with TRBJ2-1; 9 bases match TRBD2. The CDR3 covers 15 residues. The V segment lost 1 base and the J segment 4 bases; nucleotides outside the gene matches: 2. The germline gives CDR1 LGHDT, CDR2 YNNKEL (reference sequence).

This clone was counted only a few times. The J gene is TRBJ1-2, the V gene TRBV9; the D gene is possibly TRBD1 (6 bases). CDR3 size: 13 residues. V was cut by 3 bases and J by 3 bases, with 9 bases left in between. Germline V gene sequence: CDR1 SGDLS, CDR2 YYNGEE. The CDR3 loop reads CASSAQGDYGYTF. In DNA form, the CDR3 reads TGTGCCAGCAGCGCACAGGGTGACTATGGCTACACCTTC.

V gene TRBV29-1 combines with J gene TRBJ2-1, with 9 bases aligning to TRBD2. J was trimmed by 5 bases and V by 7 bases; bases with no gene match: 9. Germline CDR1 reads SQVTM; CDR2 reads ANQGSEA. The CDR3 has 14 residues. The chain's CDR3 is CSGRGLAGNNEQFF. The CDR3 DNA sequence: TGCAGCGGACGGGGGCTAGCGGGGAACAATGAGCAGTTCTTC.

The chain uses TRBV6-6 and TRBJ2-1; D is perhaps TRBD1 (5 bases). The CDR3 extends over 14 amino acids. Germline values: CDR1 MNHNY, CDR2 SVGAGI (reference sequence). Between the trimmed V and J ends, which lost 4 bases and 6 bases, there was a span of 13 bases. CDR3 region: CASSSARVSNEQFF. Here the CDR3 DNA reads TGTGCCAGCAGTTCGGCCAGGGTAAGCAATGAGCAGTTCTTC.

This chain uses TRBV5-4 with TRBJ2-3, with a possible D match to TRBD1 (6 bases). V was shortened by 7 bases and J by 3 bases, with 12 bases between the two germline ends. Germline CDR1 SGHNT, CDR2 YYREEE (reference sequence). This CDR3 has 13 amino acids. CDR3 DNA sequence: TGTGCCAGCCTCGCTACAGGGACAGATACGCAGTATTTT. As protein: CASLATGTDTQYF.

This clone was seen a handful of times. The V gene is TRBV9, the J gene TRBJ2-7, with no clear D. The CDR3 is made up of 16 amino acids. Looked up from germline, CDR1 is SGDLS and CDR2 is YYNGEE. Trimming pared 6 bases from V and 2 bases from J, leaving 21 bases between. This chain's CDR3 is CASTQVPAILAYEQYV. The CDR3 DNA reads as TGTGCCAGCACCCAAGTCCCCGCTATTTTAGCCTACGAGCAGTACGTC.

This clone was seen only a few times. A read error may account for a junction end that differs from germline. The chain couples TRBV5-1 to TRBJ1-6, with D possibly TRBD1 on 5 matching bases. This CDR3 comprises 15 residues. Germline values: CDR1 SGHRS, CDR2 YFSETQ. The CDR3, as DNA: TGTGCCAGCAGCGAAGCCGGGACTCATAATTCACCCCTCCACTTT. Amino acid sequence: CASSEAGTHNSPLHF.

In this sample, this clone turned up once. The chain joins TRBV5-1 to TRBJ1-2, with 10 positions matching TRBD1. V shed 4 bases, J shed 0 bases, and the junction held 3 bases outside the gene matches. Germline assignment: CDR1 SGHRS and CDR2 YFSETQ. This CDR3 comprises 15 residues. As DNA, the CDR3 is TGCGCCAGCAGCCTGGGACAGGGGCCTAACTATGGCTACACCTTC. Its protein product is CASSLGQGPNYGYTF.

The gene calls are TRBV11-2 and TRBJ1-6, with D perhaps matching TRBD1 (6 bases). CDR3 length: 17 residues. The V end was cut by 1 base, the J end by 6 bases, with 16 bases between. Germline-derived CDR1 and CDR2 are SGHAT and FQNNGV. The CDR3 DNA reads TGTGCCAGCAGCTTAGCTGGGTCAGGGGCTGGTAATTCACCCCTCCACTTT. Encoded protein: CASSLAGSGAGNSPLHF.

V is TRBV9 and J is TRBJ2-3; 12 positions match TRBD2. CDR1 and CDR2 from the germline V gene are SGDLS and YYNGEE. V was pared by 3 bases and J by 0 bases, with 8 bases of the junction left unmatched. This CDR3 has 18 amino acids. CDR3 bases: TGTGCCAGCAGCGCCGGGACTAGCGGGTCGGCTAGCACAGATACGCAGTATTTT. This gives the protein CASSAGTSGSASTDTQYF.